This TCR beta chain was obtained from a study of vaccination effects on CD4 cells after COVID-19 (dated by TCRdb to 2022 to 2024). With respect to the entire study: Each participant got two doses of an mRNA SARS-CoV-2 vaccine, either BNT162b2 or mRNA-1273. In both COVID-19 convalescent patients and infection-naive vaccine recipients, the study compared SARS-CoV-2 spike-specific CD4+ TCR repertoires from before mRNA vaccination with those from after it. The full study included 10 to 11 COVID-19 convalescent patients and a few SARS-CoV-2-naive healthy vaccine recipients. In the study, cultures from other donors were sequenced using the Oncomine TCR Beta short-read assay on an Illumina iSeq 100. Broader findings and caveats from the paper: Clones induced by infection and clones induced by vaccination both contracted markedly at late timepoints after vaccination, which fits with T cell responses waning over time. Among healthy vaccine recipients, nearly all vaccine-induced clones were SARS-CoV-2 mono-reactive, and only 1 of 255 was cross-reactive with common cold coronaviruses. The study was limited by a small number of convalescent patients and lacked early post-infection timepoints.

The CDR3 goes from the cysteine to the phenylalanine over 15 residues. Only CDR3 DNA remains: 45 bases, in frame from the first base. V is reduced by 6 bases and J by 6 bases, leaving a spacing of 18 bases between them. Based on the germline V gene (reference sequence), the CDR1 and CDR2 sequences are LNHDA and SQIVND. The library was produced with the immunoSEQ multiplex PCR assay. TCR beta CDR3 sequencing was performed on DNA from the cultured, isolated CD4+ T cells. In the original analysis: Non-productive TCR sequences were removed, reads were trimmed to the CDR3 region, and CDR3s of at least 7 amino acids were retained. Antigen-specific clonotypes were identified using the MANAFEST web app by comparison of expansion in peptide wells against reference cultures. For clones to be considered positive, expansion at FDR<0.05 versus reference and all other wells, an odds ratio above 5, and a frequency above 0.1% in two replicate wells were required. Clonotypes significantly expanded in SARS-CoV-2 spike wells and in at least one common cold coronavirus spike condition were defined as cross-reactive. CDR3 similarity was assessed by Levenshtein distance with the stringdist R package, and unrooted trees were built with ape in R 3.6.1. The table comes from immuneACCESS by way of TCRdb, which keeps in-frame sequences with V and J called. Part of the clones is missing from these tables; in studies checked, under half for an unresolved V gene and the rest for unknown reasons. Clonal size and the V and J genes are those of that table, whereas D and trimming came from the DNA. In all, the sample holds tens of thousands of clones, and about 68% of those were seen once. Less than 20% of the sample belongs to the ten largest clones.

The ViraFEST assay stimulated PBMC with viral peptide pools and then used TCR sequencing to identify antigen-specific CD4+ T cell clonotypes by expansion. After around eleven days of culture, CD4+ T cells were isolated with the EasySep CD4+ T cell isolation kit. Healthy vaccine recipients had no prior SARS-CoV-2 infection, confirmed by negative nucleocapsid antibodies before and after vaccination. Over 1.5 million PBMC per well were cultured with approximately 10 ug/ml peptides in IMDM containing roughly 5% human AB serum, 10 IU/ml IL-2 and gentamicin. Half of the culture medium was replaced with fresh IL-2-containing medium on days 3 and 7. Each peptide stimulation condition was cultured in triplicate wells unless otherwise noted. PBMC were separated from whole blood using Ficoll-Paque Plus gradient centrifugation and were then either cryopreserved at -140C or used fresh. The spike proteins of SARS-CoV-2 and of the common cold coronaviruses HCoV-NL63, HCoV-OC43 and HCoV-229E were spanned by overlapping peptide pools. Genomic DNA was extracted from cultured CD4+ T cells with the QIAamp micro DNA kit.

As for this clone: Its antigen target is currently unknown. No quality values exist for individual bases; no much larger clone is one base distant.

The input for sequencing was CD4+ T cells from PBMCs cultured with HCoV-NL63 spike peptides, taken before COVID-19 vaccination. The cell subset or site label, read with the paper, signifies: HCoV-NL63 spike overlapping peptide pool stimulation. The V and J segments used are TRBV19 and TRBJ2-1; the D element might be TRBD1 or TRBD2, as each aligns at 6 bases. The TCR comes from a human donor who received a COVID-19 vaccine. The nucleotide sequence is given as TGTGCCAGTAGAACCCTAGGGGGGCGCGTCAATGAGCAGTTCTTC. It codes for CASRTLGGRVNEQFF. Outside the CDR3, residues come from the reference TRBV19 and TRBJ2-1 proteins, so the full variable domain is: DGGITQSPKYLFRKEGQNVTLSCEQNLNHDAMYWYRQDPGQGLRLIYYSQIVNDFQKGDIAEGYSVSREKKESFPLTVTSAQKNPTAFYLCASRTLGGRVNEQFFGPGTRLTVL.